This T cell receptor beta chain was observed in a study of neurological immune-mediated disorders. The unsorted libraries were generated from a total of 2 million PBMCs, which had been stored in RNAlater at -80 C. Many counts were recorded for this clonotype. The authors produced cDNA by 5'RACE using 10-nucleotide random UMIs. Over 200 million TCR-beta sequences (from 15-18 subjects) were yielded by each sequencing run. TCRdb independently ran MiXCR on the 5' RACE reads; one entry per CDR3 protein. The sample lists 75,000 to 95,000 distinct CDR3 sequences; approximately 17% were seen once. The origin of this receptor is a woman aged 35 to 49 in good health. Sequencing was performed on PBMCs.

This CDR3 is CASSLGDFETQYF. In DNA form, the CDR3 reads TGTGCCAGCAGCTTAGGGGATTTCGAGACCCAGTACTTC. The chain combines TRBV7-2 with TRBJ2-5, with no clear D. Trimming took 1 base from V and 5 from J, leaving 8 bases between them. This CDR3 contains 13 residues. From germline, CDR1 is SGHTA and CDR2 FQGNSA.